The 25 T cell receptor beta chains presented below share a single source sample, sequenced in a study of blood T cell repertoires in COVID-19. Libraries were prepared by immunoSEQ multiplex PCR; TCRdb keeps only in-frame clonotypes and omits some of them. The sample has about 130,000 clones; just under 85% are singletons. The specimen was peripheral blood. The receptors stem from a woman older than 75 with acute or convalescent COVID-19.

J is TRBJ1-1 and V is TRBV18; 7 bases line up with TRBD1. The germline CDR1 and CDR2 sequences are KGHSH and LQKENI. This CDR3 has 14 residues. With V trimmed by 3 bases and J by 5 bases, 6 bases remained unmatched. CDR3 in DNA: TGTGCCAGCTCACCGACAGGGAGGCTAACTGAAGCTTTCTTT. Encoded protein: CASSPTGRLTEAFF.

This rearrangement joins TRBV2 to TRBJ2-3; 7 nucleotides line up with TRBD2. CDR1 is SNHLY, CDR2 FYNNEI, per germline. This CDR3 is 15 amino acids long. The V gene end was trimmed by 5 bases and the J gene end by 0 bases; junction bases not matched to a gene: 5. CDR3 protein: CASSLPGGSTDTQYF. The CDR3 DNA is TGTGCCAGCAGTCTTCCCGGGGGGAGCACAGATACGCAGTATTTT.

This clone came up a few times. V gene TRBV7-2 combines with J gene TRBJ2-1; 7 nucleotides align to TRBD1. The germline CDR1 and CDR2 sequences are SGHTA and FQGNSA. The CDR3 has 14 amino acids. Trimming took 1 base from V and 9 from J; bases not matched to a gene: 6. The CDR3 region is CASSLDRGMGEQFF. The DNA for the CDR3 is TGTGCCAGCAGCTTAGACAGGGGTATGGGTGAGCAGTTCTTC.

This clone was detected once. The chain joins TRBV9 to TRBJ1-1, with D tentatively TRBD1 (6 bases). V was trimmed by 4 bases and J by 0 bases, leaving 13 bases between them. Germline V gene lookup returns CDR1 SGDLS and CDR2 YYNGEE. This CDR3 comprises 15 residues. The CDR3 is CASSKHRDLNTEAFF. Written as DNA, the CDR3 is TGTGCCAGCAGCAAACACAGGGATTTGAACACTGAAGCTTTCTTT.

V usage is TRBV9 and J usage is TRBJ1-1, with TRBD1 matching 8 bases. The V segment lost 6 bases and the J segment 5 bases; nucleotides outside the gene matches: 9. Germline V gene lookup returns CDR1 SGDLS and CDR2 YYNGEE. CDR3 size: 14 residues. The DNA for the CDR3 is TGTGCCAGCACCCAACAGGGGGGGAGTACTGAAGCTTTCTTT. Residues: CASTQQGGSTEAFF.

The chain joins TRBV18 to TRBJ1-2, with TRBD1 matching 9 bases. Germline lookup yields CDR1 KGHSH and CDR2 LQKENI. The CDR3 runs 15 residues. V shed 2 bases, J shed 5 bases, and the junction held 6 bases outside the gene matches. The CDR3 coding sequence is TGTGCCAGCTCACCAACCGGGACAGGGATATATGGCTACACCTTC. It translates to CASSPTGTGIYGYTF.

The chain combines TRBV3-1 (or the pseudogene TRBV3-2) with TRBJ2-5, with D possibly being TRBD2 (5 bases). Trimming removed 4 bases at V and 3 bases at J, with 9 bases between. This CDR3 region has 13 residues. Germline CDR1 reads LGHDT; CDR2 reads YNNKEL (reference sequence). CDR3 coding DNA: TGTGCCAGCAGCCTCCACGGGGAAGAGACCCAGTACTTC. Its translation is CASSLHGEETQYF.

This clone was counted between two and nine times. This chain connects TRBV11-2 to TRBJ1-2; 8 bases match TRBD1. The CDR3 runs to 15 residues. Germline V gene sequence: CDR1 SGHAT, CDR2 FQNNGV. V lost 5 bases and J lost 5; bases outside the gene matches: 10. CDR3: CASSPQQGVPYGYTF. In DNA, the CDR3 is TGTGCCAGCAGCCCGCAACAGGGGGTTCCGTATGGCTACACCTTC.

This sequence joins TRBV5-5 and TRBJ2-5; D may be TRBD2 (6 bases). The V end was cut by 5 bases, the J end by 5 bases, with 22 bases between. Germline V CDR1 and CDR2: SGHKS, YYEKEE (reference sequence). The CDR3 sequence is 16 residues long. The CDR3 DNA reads TGTGCCAGCAGTATCTATCGGGGGTCCAGCCGGGAGACCCAGTACTTC. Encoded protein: CASSIYRGSSRETQYF.

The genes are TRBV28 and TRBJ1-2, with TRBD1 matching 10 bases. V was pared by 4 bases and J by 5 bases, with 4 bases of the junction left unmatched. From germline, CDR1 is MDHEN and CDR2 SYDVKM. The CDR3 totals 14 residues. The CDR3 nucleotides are TGTGCCAGCAGTTCGGACAGGGGGTATTATGGCTACACCTTC. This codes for CASSSDRGYYGYTF.

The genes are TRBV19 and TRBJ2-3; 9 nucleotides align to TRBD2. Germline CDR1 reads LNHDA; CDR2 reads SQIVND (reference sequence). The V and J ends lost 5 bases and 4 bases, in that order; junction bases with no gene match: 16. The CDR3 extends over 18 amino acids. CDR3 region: CASSPDLLVAGDSDTQYF. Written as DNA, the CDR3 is TGTGCCAGTAGTCCAGACCTTTTGGTAGCGGGGGACTCAGATACGCAGTATTTT.

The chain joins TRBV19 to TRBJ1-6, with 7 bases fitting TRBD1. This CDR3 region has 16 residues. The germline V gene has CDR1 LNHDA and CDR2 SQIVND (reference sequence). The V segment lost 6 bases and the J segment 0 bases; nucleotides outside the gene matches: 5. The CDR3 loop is CASRLTGHSYNSPLHF. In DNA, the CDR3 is TGTGCCAGTAGACTGACAGGGCACTCCTATAATTCACCCCTCCACTTT.

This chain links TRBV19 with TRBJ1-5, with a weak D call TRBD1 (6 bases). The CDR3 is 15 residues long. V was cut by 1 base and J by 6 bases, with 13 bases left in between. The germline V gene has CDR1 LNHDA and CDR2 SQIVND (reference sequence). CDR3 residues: CASSIAGRGGQPQHF. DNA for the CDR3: TGTGCCAGTAGTATAGCCGGCAGGGGTGGTCAGCCCCAGCATTTT.

In DNA form, the CDR3 reads TGTGCCAGCAGCCATCAGGGGCAAGTCTGGGAGACCCAGTACTTC. As protein: CASSHQGQVWETQYF. This rearrangement joins TRBV9 to TRBJ2-5; weak D call: TRBD1 (6 bases). V was cut by 4 bases and J by 5 bases, with 18 bases left in between. Germline CDR1 reads SGDLS; CDR2 reads YYNGEE. The CDR3 totals 15 residues.

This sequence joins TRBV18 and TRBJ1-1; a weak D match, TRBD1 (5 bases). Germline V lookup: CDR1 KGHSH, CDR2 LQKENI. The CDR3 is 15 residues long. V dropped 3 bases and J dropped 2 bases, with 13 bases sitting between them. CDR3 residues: CASSPAGGSNTEAFF. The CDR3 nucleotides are TGTGCCAGCTCACCCGCCGGGGGTTCTAACACTGAAGCTTTCTTT.

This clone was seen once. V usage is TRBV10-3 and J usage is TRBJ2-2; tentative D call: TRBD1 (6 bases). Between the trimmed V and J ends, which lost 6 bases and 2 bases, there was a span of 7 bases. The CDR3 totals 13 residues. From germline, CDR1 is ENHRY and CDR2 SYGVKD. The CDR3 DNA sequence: TGTGCCATCAGACAGGGAAACACCGGGGAGCTGTTTTTT. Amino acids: CAIRQGNTGELFF.

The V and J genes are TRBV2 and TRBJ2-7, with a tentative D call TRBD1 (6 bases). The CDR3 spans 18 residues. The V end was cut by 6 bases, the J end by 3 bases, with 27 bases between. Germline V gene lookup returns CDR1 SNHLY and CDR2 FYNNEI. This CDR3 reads CASRTFRQGLLWDYEQYF. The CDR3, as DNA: TGTGCCAGCAGGACTTTCCGTCAGGGGCTACTTTGGGACTACGAGCAGTACTTC.

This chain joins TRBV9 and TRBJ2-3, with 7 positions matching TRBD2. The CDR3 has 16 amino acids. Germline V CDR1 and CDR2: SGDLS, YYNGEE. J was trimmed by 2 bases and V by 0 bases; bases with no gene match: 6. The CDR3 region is CASSVDWAGVTDTQYF. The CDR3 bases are TGTGCCAGCAGCGTAGACTGGGCGGGGGTCACAGATACGCAGTATTTT.

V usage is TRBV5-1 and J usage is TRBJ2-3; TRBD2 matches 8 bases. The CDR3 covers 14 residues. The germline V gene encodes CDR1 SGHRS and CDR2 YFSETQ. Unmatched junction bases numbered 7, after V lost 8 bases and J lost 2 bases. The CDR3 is CASSAGAYTDTQYF. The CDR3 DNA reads TGCGCCAGTTCAGCGGGGGCTTACACAGATACGCAGTATTTT.

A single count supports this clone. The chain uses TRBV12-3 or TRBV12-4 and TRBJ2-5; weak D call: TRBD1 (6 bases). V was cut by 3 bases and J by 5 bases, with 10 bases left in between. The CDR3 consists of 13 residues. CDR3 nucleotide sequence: TGTGCCAGCAGTTTTTGGGGGCGGGAGACCCAGTACTTC. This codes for CASSFWGRETQYF.

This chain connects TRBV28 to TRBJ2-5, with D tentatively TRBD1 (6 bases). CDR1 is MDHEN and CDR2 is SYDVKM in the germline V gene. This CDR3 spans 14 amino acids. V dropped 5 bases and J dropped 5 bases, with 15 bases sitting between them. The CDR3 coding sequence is TGTGCCAGCAGTCCTCGGGACAAGGGTGAGACCCAGTACTTC. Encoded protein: CASSPRDKGETQYF. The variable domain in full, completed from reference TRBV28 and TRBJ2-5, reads DVKVTQSSRYLVKRTGEKVFLECVQDMDHENMFWYRQDPGLGLRLIYFSYDVKMKEKGDIPEGYSVSREKKERFSLILESASTNQTSMYLCASSPRDKGETQYFGPGTRLLVL.

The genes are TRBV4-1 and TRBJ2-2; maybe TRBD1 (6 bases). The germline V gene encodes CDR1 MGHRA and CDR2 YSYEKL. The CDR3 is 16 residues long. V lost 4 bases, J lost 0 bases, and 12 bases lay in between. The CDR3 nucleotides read TGCGCCAGCAGCCTCGGACAGACTACGAACACCGGGGAGCTGTTTTTT. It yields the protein CASSLGQTTNTGELFF.

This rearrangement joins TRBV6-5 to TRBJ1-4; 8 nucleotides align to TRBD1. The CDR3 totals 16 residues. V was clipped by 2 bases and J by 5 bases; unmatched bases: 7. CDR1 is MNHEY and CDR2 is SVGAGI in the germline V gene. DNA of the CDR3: TGTGCCAGCAGTTACCGCAAACAGGGGGTAAATGAAAAACTGTTTTTT. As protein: CASSYRKQGVNEKLFF.

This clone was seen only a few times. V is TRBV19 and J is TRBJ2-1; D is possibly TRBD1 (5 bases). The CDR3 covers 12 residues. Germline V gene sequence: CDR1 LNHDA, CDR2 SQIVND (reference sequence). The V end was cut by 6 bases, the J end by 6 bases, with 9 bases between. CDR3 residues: CASRGLGNEQFF. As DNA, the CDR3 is TGTGCCAGTAGGGGGCTGGGCAATGAGCAGTTCTTC.

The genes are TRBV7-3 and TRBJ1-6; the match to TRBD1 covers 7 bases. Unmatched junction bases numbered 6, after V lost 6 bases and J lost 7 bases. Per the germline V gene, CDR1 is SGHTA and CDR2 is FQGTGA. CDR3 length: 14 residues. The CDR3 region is CASRGDSENSPLHF. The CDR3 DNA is TGTGCCAGCAGGGGGGACAGTGAAAATTCACCCCTCCACTTT.